This entry lists 29 T cell receptor beta chains sequenced from one sample in a study of T cells in Graves' hyperthyroidism and ophthalmopathy. The TCR beta CDR3 regions underwent amplification using RNA transcripts as the source. During a first-round RT-PCR of the TCR CDR3, the HTBI primer set was used. Each CDR3 protein gets one entry after TCRdb re-called the multiplex PCR reads with MiXCR. In the table there are around 250,000 distinct CDR3 sequences, approximately 15% of which are singletons. Sequenced material: blood. Receptor source: a woman between 35 and 50 years old with Graves' hyperthyroidism that later progressed to Graves' ophthalmopathy.

For this clonotype: This may be a read error: a much more frequent sequence differs by one nucleotide. As DNA, the CDR3 is TGTGCCAGCAGCTTAGGGATGGCCATAGGGAGAGAAAAACTGCTTTTT. Protein: CASSLGMAIGREKLLF. V usage is TRBV11-2 and J usage is TRBJ1-4; no reliable D call. Germline CDR1 reads SGHAT; CDR2 reads FQNNGV. This CDR3 region has 16 residues. The full variable domain, with the rest looked up from reference TRBV11-2 and TRBJ1-4, is EAGVAQSPRYKIIEKRQSVAFWCNPISGHATLYWYQQILGQGPKLLIQFQNNGVVDDSQLPKDRFSAERLKGVDSTLKIQPAKLEDSAVYLCASSLGMAIGREKLLFGSGTQLSVL.

This sequence joins TRBV15 and TRBJ2-2; D not resolved. The germline V gene encodes CDR1 LNHNV and CDR2 YYDKDF (reference sequence). The CDR3 is 12 amino acids. The V gene lost 6 bases and the J gene lost 4 bases, with 6 bases spanning the gap. Written as DNA, the CDR3 is TGTGCCACCAGTACCGGCACCGGGGAGCTGTTTTTT. Its translation: CATSTGTGELFF.

This clonotype was detected many times. The chain couples TRBV28 to TRBJ2-3; 9 nucleotides align to TRBD2. This CDR3 region has 16 residues. The V gene end was trimmed by 4 bases and the J gene end by 10 bases; junction bases not matched to a gene: 15. Germline CDR1 reads MDHEN; CDR2 reads SYDVKM. The CDR3 nucleotides read TGTGCCAGCAGTTATGGTTGGACTAGCGCTTGGTCCGCGCAGTATTTT. Residues: CASSYGWTSAWSAQYF.

Many counts were recorded for this clonotype. V and J are TRBV13 and TRBJ2-7; D not resolved. Looked up from germline, CDR1 is PRHDT and CDR2 is FYEKMQ (reference sequence). CDR3 length: 17 amino acids. V lost 0 bases, J lost 5 bases, and 20 bases lay in between. CDR3 loop: CASSLGPGPQQLHEQYF. For the CDR3, the DNA is TGTGCCAGCAGCTTAGGCCCGGGCCCCCAACAGCTACACGAGCAGTACTTC.

This clonotype was seen ten or more times. This chain connects TRBV12-3 or TRBV12-4 to TRBJ1-4; D may be TRBD1 (6 bases). The CDR3 length is 14 residues. The V end lost 7 bases, the J end lost 6 bases, and 15 bases lay between the germline ends. CDR3 nucleotide sequence: TGTGCCAGCAACGTGGCAGGGGCTCATGAAAAACTGTTTTTT. Translation: CASNVAGAHEKLFF.

This clonotype was seen many times. This rearrangement joins TRBV5-1 to TRBJ2-4; no clear D gene. The CDR3 is made up of 17 amino acids. Trimming cost V 0 bases and J 0 bases, with 13 bases left between them. CDR1 is SGHRS and CDR2 is YFSETQ in the germline V gene. The CDR3 sequence is CASSLVGTPIAKNIQYF. The CDR3 nucleotides read TGCGCCAGCAGCTTGGTTGGAACTCCAATAGCCAAAAACATTCAGTACTTC.

This clonotype was counted at least ten times. This chain links TRBV7-9 with TRBJ2-7; 8 positions match TRBD2. The CDR3 covers 14 residues. The V gene's germline CDR1 is SEHNR and CDR2 FQNEAQ (reference sequence). Trimming cost V 5 bases and J 5 bases; bases outside gene matches: 8. CDR3 in amino acids: CASSPSSGSNEQYF. The DNA for the CDR3 is TGTGCCAGCAGCCCCTCCAGCGGGAGTAACGAGCAGTACTTC.

V is TRBV3-1 and J is TRBJ1-3; no firm D call. The germline V gene encodes CDR1 LGHDT and CDR2 YNNKEL (reference sequence). The CDR3 is 15 residues long. V was shortened by 4 bases and J by 1 base, with 11 bases between the two germline ends. CDR3: CASSLPRGSGNTIYF. The CDR3 nucleotides read TGTGCCAGCAGCCTCCCACGAGGGTCTGGAAACACCATATATTTT.

CDR3 sequence (DNA): TGTGCCAGCAGCTTAGACTTGGACAGAGAGGGGCAAGAGACCCAGTACTTC. The encoded protein is CASSLDLDREGQETQYF. J is TRBJ2-5 and V is TRBV11-2, with D possibly TRBD1 on 6 matching bases. CDR3 size: 17 residues. Deletions cut 0 bases from V and 2 bases from J, with 16 bases between. The V gene's germline CDR1 is SGHAT and CDR2 FQNNGV.

This clonotype was counted ten times or more. V usage is TRBV20-1 and J usage is TRBJ1-1; D uncertain. Trimming took off 1 base at V and 7 bases at J, with 10 bases between the two ends. The germline V gene has CDR1 DFQATT and CDR2 SNEGSKA (reference sequence). The CDR3 has 12 amino acids. The CDR3 is CSARGRHLEAFF. The CDR3, as DNA: TGCAGTGCTAGAGGGCGACACCTTGAAGCTTTCTTT.

This clonotype was picked up many times. The chain has TRBV28 and TRBJ1-2, with 12 positions matching TRBD1. The CDR3 runs to 17 residues. Germline CDR1 reads MDHEN; CDR2 reads SYDVKM. Trimming took 6 bases from V and 4 from J; bases not matched to a gene: 12. The CDR3 nucleotides read TGTGCCAGCAGAACCGGGACAGGGGGCTCGAGTGGCTATGGCTACACCTTC. It is translated as CASRTGTGGSSGYGYTF.

This clonotype occurred many times. This rearrangement joins TRBV20-1 to TRBJ2-1; the match to TRBD1 covers 10 bases. The CDR3 has 14 residues. V lost 7 bases and J lost 6; bases outside the gene matches: 9. Germline CDR1 is DFQATT and CDR2 is SNEGSKA (reference sequence). This CDR3 is CSVVPGQGGNEQFF. The CDR3 coding sequence is TGCAGTGTCGTTCCAGGACAGGGGGGCAATGAGCAGTTCTTC.

The sample holds many counts of this clonotype. The CDR3 here is CASSPGSNYGYTF. CDR3 bases: TGCGCCAGCAGCCCAGGGAGTAACTATGGCTACACCTTC. J is TRBJ1-2 and V is TRBV5-1, with TRBD1 as a possible D gene (5 bases). The CDR3 extends over 13 amino acids. Looked up from germline, CDR1 is SGHRS and CDR2 is YFSETQ. The V and J ends lost 4 bases and 1 base respectively, with 8 bases between them.

This clonotype was found many times. The chain carries TRBV19 and TRBJ1-6; 7 nucleotides align to TRBD1. The CDR3 spans 15 residues. V shed 6 bases, J shed 7 bases, and the junction held 9 bases outside the gene matches. The germline CDR1 and CDR2 sequences are LNHDA and SQIVND (reference sequence). CDR3 sequence: CASRGDSPRNSPLHF. The DNA of the CDR3 is TGTGCCAGTAGAGGGGACAGCCCTAGGAATTCACCCCTCCACTTT.

This clonotype was recorded at least ten times. A junction end diverges from the germline sequence, so it may reflect a read error. The chain carries TRBV7-7 and TRBJ2-7, with 7 bases matching TRBD2. The length of the CDR3 is 14 residues. Germline V gene sequence: CDR1 SSHAT, CDR2 FNYEAQ (reference sequence). CDR3 in DNA: TGTGCTAGCAGCTTAGGGGAGGGATCCTACGAGCAGTACTTC. Encoded protein: CASSLGEGSYEQYF.

At least ten counts were recorded for this clonotype. The chain couples TRBV12-3 or TRBV12-4 to TRBJ2-3, with D possibly TRBD2 on 6 matching bases. Trimming pared 5 bases from V and 4 bases from J, leaving 13 bases between. The CDR3 extends over 14 amino acids. Here the CDR3 reads CASSRRGDSDTQYF. For the CDR3, the DNA is TGTGCCAGCAGTCGGCGGGGAGATTCAGATACGCAGTATTTT.

In this sample, this clonotype turned up many times. The chain has TRBV6-4 and TRBJ2-3; D is ambiguous. Germline-derived CDR1 and CDR2 are MRHNA and SNTAGT. Trimming pared 6 bases from V and 1 base from J, leaving 8 bases between. This CDR3 has 13 residues. CDR3: CASRKRGTDTQYF. The DNA for the CDR3 is TGTGCCAGCAGGAAAAGGGGCACAGATACGCAGTATTTT.

This rearrangement joins TRBV7-9 to TRBJ2-7; possibly TRBD1 for D (6 bases). The germline V gene has CDR1 SEHNR and CDR2 FQNEAQ (reference sequence). The CDR3 consists of 15 residues. The germline V and J ends were trimmed by 5 bases and 0 bases, with 14 bases remaining between them. CDR3 residues: CASSTDRRSSYEQYF. In DNA form, the CDR3 reads TGTGCCAGCAGCACCGACAGGAGGAGCTCCTACGAGCAGTACTTC.

J is TRBJ1-1 and V is TRBV4-1, with a possible D match to TRBD1 (5 bases). V shed 0 bases and J shed 4 bases, with 12 bases lying between them. The V gene's germline CDR1 is MGHRA and CDR2 YSYEKL. This CDR3 has 15 amino acids. Here the CDR3 DNA reads TGCGCCAGCAGCCAAGATGGCTCGGGGGTCACTGAAGCTTTCTTT. Protein sequence: CASSQDGSGVTEAFF.

This clonotype was recorded at least ten times. This chain connects TRBV11-2 to TRBJ1-1; D uncertain. V gave up 5 bases and J gave up 8 bases, with 12 bases separating them. The germline V gene has CDR1 SGHAT and CDR2 FQNNGV. The CDR3 contains 12 residues. The chain's CDR3 is CASSPSTREAFF. CDR3 sequence (DNA): TGTGCCAGCAGCCCAAGCACCCGGGAAGCTTTCTTT.

In its sample, this clonotype was seen many times. V usage is TRBV9 and J usage is TRBJ2-7; 9 bases line up with TRBD1. V lost 4 bases, J lost 5 bases, and 10 bases stayed unmatched. The CDR3 is 15 amino acids. Germline V gives CDR1 SGDLS, CDR2 YYNGEE. Here the CDR3 reads CASSPRTGESNEQYF. The CDR3 DNA follows: TGTGCCAGCAGCCCCCGGACAGGGGAAAGCAACGAGCAGTACTTC.

The CDR3 DNA reads TGTGCCAGCAGTGCCCTTGACAGGGACATCGGGGAGCTGTTTTTT. Protein sequence: CASSALDRDIGELFF. The chain has TRBV25-1 and TRBJ2-2, with 7 bases that match TRBD1. The CDR3 loop spans 15 amino acids. With 4 bases clipped from V and 7 bases from J, the junction kept 9 bases outside the gene matches. CDR1 is MGHDK and CDR2 is SYGVNS in the germline V gene.

The V and J genes are TRBV28 and TRBJ2-3; 8 bases fit TRBD2. Trimming at V came to 2 bases and at J to 6 bases, leaving 4 bases not matched to a gene. Germline CDR1 MDHEN, CDR2 SYDVKM. CDR3 length: 14 residues. The CDR3 DNA sequence: TGTGCCAGCAGTTTAGTAGCGGGAATGGATACGCAGTATTTT. It is translated as CASSLVAGMDTQYF.

This clonotype has a count of ten or more. The gene calls are TRBV6-1 and TRBJ2-7; 9 bases match TRBD1. The ends lost 5 bases at V and 7 bases at J; junction bases unmatched: 21. Germline CDR1 and CDR2: MNHNS and SASEGT. The CDR3 loop spans 18 amino acids. This chain's CDR3 is CASSHPHPSDRGNVEQYF. For the CDR3, the DNA is TGTGCCAGCAGTCACCCTCACCCTTCGGACAGGGGAAATGTGGAGCAGTACTTC.

In its sample, this clonotype was seen many times. This sequence joins TRBV12-3 or TRBV12-4 and TRBJ1-2; no definite D call. This CDR3 region has 11 residues. Between the trimmed V and J ends, which lost 3 bases and 8 bases, there was a span of 7 bases. The CDR3 DNA is TGTGCCAGCAGTTTCGGGTGGGGCTACACCTTC. Translated: CASSFGWGYTF.

This clonotype was detected many times. J is TRBJ1-5 and V is TRBV27; 7 bases map to TRBD1. This CDR3 comprises 14 residues. The junction had 5 bases not matched to a gene; V was cut back by 5 bases and J by 4 bases. Per germline, CDR1 MNHEY and CDR2 SMNVEV (reference sequence). CDR3 coding DNA: TGTGCCAGCAGTCAGAGGGGGCGGAATCAGCCCCAGCATTTT. This encodes CASSQRGRNQPQHF.

This clonotype occurred many times. The chain joins TRBV2 to TRBJ2-5; 11 bases map to TRBD2. The CDR3 spans 15 residues. Germline lookup yields CDR1 SNHLY and CDR2 FYNNEI. J gave up 5 bases and V 6 bases, and 8 bases lay outside the gene matches. CDR3 nucleotides: TGTGCCAGCAGGGCTAGCGGGAGGTTCACGGAGACCCAGTACTTC. Translating it yields CASRASGRFTETQYF.

This clonotype was recorded at least ten times. The chain combines TRBV20-1 with TRBJ2-7; D may correspond to TRBD1 or TRBD2 (6 bases each). The CDR3 runs 13 residues. The germline CDR1 and CDR2 sequences are DFQATT and SNEGSKA (reference sequence). Trimming took 5 bases from V and 2 from J, leaving 13 bases between them. CDR3 DNA: TGCAGTGCTGGGGGCGGGAAGCCCTACGAGCAGTACTTC. It translates to CSAGGGKPYEQYF.

This clonotype was counted between two and nine times. V gene TRBV10-3 combines with J gene TRBJ1-2; D unclear. The CDR3 runs 13 residues. Germline values: CDR1 ENHRY, CDR2 SYGVKD. The ends were cut back, 2 bases at V and 4 bases at J, with 8 bases in the middle. This CDR3 reads CAISEGAFYGYTF. The CDR3 nucleotides read TGTGCCATCAGTGAGGGAGCGTTCTATGGCTACACCTTC.